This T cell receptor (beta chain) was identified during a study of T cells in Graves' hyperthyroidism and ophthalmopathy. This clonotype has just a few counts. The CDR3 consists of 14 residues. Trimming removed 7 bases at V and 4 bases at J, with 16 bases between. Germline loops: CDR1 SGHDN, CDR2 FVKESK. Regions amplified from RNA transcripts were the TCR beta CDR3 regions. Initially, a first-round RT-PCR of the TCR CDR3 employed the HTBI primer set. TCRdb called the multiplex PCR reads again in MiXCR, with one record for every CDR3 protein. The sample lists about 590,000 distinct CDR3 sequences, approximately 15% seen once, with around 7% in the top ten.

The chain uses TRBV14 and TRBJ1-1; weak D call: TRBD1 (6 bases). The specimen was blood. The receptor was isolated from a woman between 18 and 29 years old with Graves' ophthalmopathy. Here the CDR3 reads CASNRGAVFTEAFF. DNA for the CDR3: TGTGCCAGCAACCGGGGGGCGGTATTCACTGAAGCTTTCTTT.